The clone carrying this TCR beta chain was observed many times. Antigen unknown. TCRdb passed the 5' RACE reads through MiXCR, listing each CDR3 protein once. The repertoire consists of approximately 80,000 distinct CDR3 sequences, with over 4.5% occurring once and the leading ten covering roughly 7.9%. This sample was included in a study of neurological immune-mediated disorders. As for time point: longitudinal time-point 2. Study conclusions and caveats: The highest TCR clonal expansion occurred in HTLV-1-associated myelopathy; multiple sclerosis fell below healthy controls.

The germline CDR1 and CDR2 sequences are DFQATT and SNEGSKA (reference sequence). V lost 6 bases, J lost 2 bases, and 16 bases stayed unmatched. The CDR3 spans 18 residues. This receptor was identified in a woman aged 55-75 years with multiple sclerosis. What was sequenced was PBMCs. V and J are TRBV20-1 and TRBJ1-1, with 12 bases fitting TRBD1. The CDR3 loop reads CSALGPGQGATYNTEAFF. CDR3 coding DNA: TGCAGTGCACTGGGACCGGGACAGGGGGCCACTTATAACACTGAAGCTTTCTTT.